Following are 21 T cell receptor beta chains from one sample sequenced in a study of shared clonotypes between healthy human individuals. Profiled with immunoSEQ multiplex PCR; TCRdb holds only in-frame clones, not every one. The repertoire consists of 1.5 million to 2.5 million clones, with about 95% occurring once and the leading ten covering under 1.5%. CD45RO-negative CD8 cells positively selected for CCR7 made up the naive population, which excluded terminally differentiated effector memory CD45RA+ cells. Sequenced material: naive CD8+ T cells sorted from blood. All receptors derive from a man aged 18 to 30 in good health.

The chain couples TRBV7-8 to TRBJ2-3; D tentatively reads TRBD1 or TRBD2 (6 bases each). The CDR3 has 15 amino acids. Trimming left V 3 bases short and J 1 base short, with 11 bases between. Germline-derived CDR1 and CDR2 are SGHVS and FQNEAQ. CDR3 sequence reads: CASSFFRGGTDTQYF. CDR3 nucleotide sequence: TGTGCCAGCAGCTTTTTTAGGGGGGGCACAGATACGCAGTATTTT.

The genes are TRBV29-1 and TRBJ2-7; D not certain. Trimming stripped 8 bases from V and 0 bases from J, with 14 bases between. CDR3 length: 13 amino acids. Germline V gene data show CDR1 as SQVTM and CDR2 as ANQGSEA. The DNA of the CDR3 is TGCAGCATTTGGGAACAGCACTCCTACGAGCAGTACTTC. It yields the protein CSIWEQHSYEQYF.

CDR3 region: CASSRRDSQRETQYF. In DNA form, the CDR3 reads TGTGCCAGCAGCCGGCGGGACAGTCAACGGGAGACCCAGTACTTC. The chain combines TRBV7-6 with TRBJ2-5; D is possibly TRBD1 (7 bases). V dropped 5 bases and J dropped 5 bases, with 18 bases sitting between them. Germline-derived CDR1 and CDR2 are SGHVS and FNYEAQ. The CDR3 is 15 residues long.

Of note for this clone: Other nucleotide sequences in the sample specify the same CDR3. The chain uses TRBV13 and TRBJ2-2, with 11 nucleotides matching TRBD2. This CDR3 has 16 amino acids. Germline V gives CDR1 PRHDT, CDR2 FYEKMQ (reference sequence). The J segment lost 1 base and the V segment lost 3 bases, leaving 1 base of the junction unmatched. This chain's CDR3 is CASSLGLAENTGELFF. As DNA, the CDR3 is TGTGCCAGCAGCTTGGGACTAGCGGAGAACACCGGGGAGCTGTTTTTT.

V is TRBV27 and J is TRBJ2-7, with 8 bases matching TRBD2. Germline V gives CDR1 MNHEY, CDR2 SMNVEV (reference sequence). The V segment lost 0 bases and the J segment 3 bases; nucleotides outside the gene matches: 7. The CDR3 is 16 residues long. The CDR3 here is CASSLSGGGFYYEQYF. The CDR3 nucleotides are TGTGCCAGCAGTTTATCCGGGGGGGGTTTCTACTACGAGCAGTACTTC.

The J gene is TRBJ2-7, the V gene TRBV7-9; the D gene could be TRBD1 or TRBD2 (5 bases each). Germline V CDR1 and CDR2: SEHNR, FQNEAQ (reference sequence). Trimming left V 4 bases short and J 3 bases short, with 16 bases between. This CDR3 has 15 residues. The CDR3 here is CASSSDGTSLYEQYF. In DNA, the CDR3 is TGTGCCAGCAGCTCCGACGGGACCTCACTCTACGAGCAGTACTTC.

The CDR3: CASSRVAGAAYGYTF. DNA for the CDR3: TGTGCCAGCAGCCGCGTCGCAGGGGCGGCCTATGGCTACACCTTC. This chain links TRBV7-9 with TRBJ1-2; D is perhaps TRBD1 (6 bases). The V gene lost 5 bases and the J gene lost 4 bases, with 17 bases spanning the gap. This CDR3 spans 15 amino acids. Germline values: CDR1 SEHNR, CDR2 FQNEAQ (reference sequence). The whole variable domain, remainder taken from reference TRBV7-9 and TRBJ1-2, is DTGVSQNPRHKITKRGQNVTFRCDPISEHNRLYWYRQTLGQGPEFLTYFQNEAQLEKSRLLSDRFSAERPKGSFSTLEIQRTEQGDSAMYLCASSRVAGAAYGYTFGSGTRLTVV.

The V gene is TRBV7-2, the J gene TRBJ1-2; weak D call: TRBD1 (5 bases). Germline V CDR1 and CDR2: SGHTA, FQGNSA. V was trimmed by 10 bases and J by 6 bases, leaving 24 bases between them. This CDR3 has 15 residues. This CDR3 reads CATLPLGQGPDGYTF. The CDR3 DNA is TGTGCCACCTTGCCACTGGGGCAGGGCCCGGATGGCTACACCTTC.

The chain's CDR3 is CASSEISRGEQYF. The CDR3 DNA reads as TGTGCCAGCAGTGAAATCAGTCGAGGCGAGCAGTACTTC. V and J are TRBV6-1 and TRBJ2-7; D uncertain. Germline V gene sequence: CDR1 MNHNS, CDR2 SASEGT. The CDR3 consists of 13 residues. V was shortened by 2 bases and J by 6 bases, with 11 bases between the two germline ends.

The genes are TRBV5-4 and TRBJ2-1; TRBD2 is a possible D gene (6 bases). CDR3 length: 13 residues. V was clipped by 4 bases and J by 5 bases, with 10 bases between them. Per germline, CDR1 SGHNT and CDR2 YYREEE (reference sequence). The CDR3 coding sequence is TGTGCCAGCAGCGGGACTCTGAACAATGAGCAGTTCTTC. Protein: CASSGTLNNEQFF.

The V and J genes are TRBV19 and TRBJ2-4, with 11 positions matching TRBD2. This CDR3 is 16 amino acids long. From germline, CDR1 is LNHDA and CDR2 SQIVND (reference sequence). The V segment lost 5 bases and the J segment 5 bases; nucleotides outside the gene matches: 8. The CDR3 loop reads CASSPGTSGPQNIQYF. CDR3 DNA: TGTGCCAGTAGTCCGGGGACTAGCGGCCCCCAAAACATTCAGTACTTC.

The chain couples TRBV29-1 to TRBJ2-2; D gene ambiguous. V shed 3 bases and J shed 6 bases, with 11 bases lying between them. CDR3 length: 13 residues. CDR1 SQVTM and CDR2 ANQGSEA come from the germline V gene. The CDR3 nucleotides read TGCAGCGTTGATCTGGGTTCGGCCGGGGAGCTGTTTTTT. It encodes CSVDLGSAGELFF.

V usage is TRBV6-6 and J usage is TRBJ2-2; D is ambiguous. Germline CDR1 and CDR2: MNHNY and SVGAGI (reference sequence). CDR3 length: 12 residues. V was clipped by 4 bases and J by 6 bases, with 6 bases between them. CDR3 sequence (DNA): TGTGCCAGCAGTTCCGACCCCGGGGAGCTGTTTTTT. This sequence encodes CASSSDPGELFF.

The V and J genes are TRBV6-6 and TRBJ1-4; TRBD1 agrees at 7 bases. Germline V gene sequence: CDR1 MNHNY, CDR2 SVGAGI (reference sequence). Trimming cost V 5 bases and J 4 bases; bases outside gene matches: 1. This CDR3 has 13 residues. The CDR3 DNA reads as TGTGCCAGCAGTCCAGGGGGTAATGAAAAACTGTTTTTT. This translates into CASSPGGNEKLFF.

Notes on this clone: One end of the junction does not line up with germline, which may come from a read error. V usage is TRBV5-6 and J usage is TRBJ2-2, with a weak D call TRBD2 (6 bases). The CDR3 extends over 12 amino acids. CDR1 is SGHDT, CDR2 YYEEEE, per germline. In nucleotides, the CDR3 is TGTGCCAGCAGCCTGGGGGGAAACCTGGGCGAATTT. Translated: CASSLGGNLGEF.

The chain couples TRBV28 to TRBJ2-7; the D is unclear. CDR1 and CDR2 (germline): MDHEN, SYDVKM. The CDR3 is 12 residues long. Deletions cut 5 bases from V and 3 bases from J, with 8 bases between. In nucleotides, the CDR3 is TGTGCCAGCAGTGGATCATTCTACGAGCAGTACTTC. Its translation: CASSGSFYEQYF.

This chain uses TRBV29-1 with TRBJ2-7; 9 nucleotides line up with TRBD2. This CDR3 has 14 residues. Germline CDR1 reads SQVTM; CDR2 reads ANQGSEA. V lost 3 bases to trimming and J lost 3 bases; unmatched junction nucleotides: 6. CDR3 coding DNA: TGCAGCGTTGAGCTAGCGGGGTCGTTCTACGAGCAGTACTTC. Encoded protein: CSVELAGSFYEQYF.

Only one count was recorded for this clone. The same CDR3 can be traced to other DNA sequences in this sample. The V call is TRBV5-6, the J call TRBJ2-7; no definite D call. The V gene lost 0 bases and the J gene lost 3 bases, with 7 bases spanning the gap. The CDR3 contains 13 residues. Germline V lookup: CDR1 SGHDT, CDR2 YYEEEE. CDR3 protein: CASSLAGSYEQYF. The CDR3 bases are TGTGCCAGCAGCTTGGCTGGCAGCTACGAGCAGTACTTC.

The chain has TRBV4-1 and TRBJ2-7, with a possible D match to TRBD2 (5 bases). Germline assignment: CDR1 MGHRA and CDR2 YSYEKL. CDR3 length: 15 amino acids. The germline V and J ends were trimmed by 0 bases and 3 bases, with 12 bases remaining between them. The CDR3 here is CASSQDPSDYYEQYF. CDR3 coding DNA: TGCGCCAGCAGCCAAGATCCTTCCGACTACTACGAGCAGTACTTC.

This sequence joins TRBV15 and TRBJ2-7; tentative D call: TRBD1 (5 bases). This CDR3 has 16 amino acids. Germline V gene sequence: CDR1 LNHNV, CDR2 YYDKDF (reference sequence). V was clipped by 0 bases and J by 7 bases, with 19 bases between them. CDR3 coding DNA: TGTGCCACCAGCAGAGATCTAGGTCAGGGAATGAGGGAGCAGTACTTC. It is translated as CATSRDLGQGMREQYF.

The genes are TRBV4-1 and TRBJ2-7; the D gene could be TRBD1 or TRBD2 (6 bases each). Germline loops: CDR1 MGHRA, CDR2 YSYEKL. Trimming pared 1 base from V and 0 bases from J, leaving 10 bases between. This CDR3 spans 15 amino acids. This CDR3 reads CASSQVEGGSYEQYF. CDR3 DNA: TGCGCCAGCAGCCAAGTGGAGGGGGGCTCCTACGAGCAGTACTTC.